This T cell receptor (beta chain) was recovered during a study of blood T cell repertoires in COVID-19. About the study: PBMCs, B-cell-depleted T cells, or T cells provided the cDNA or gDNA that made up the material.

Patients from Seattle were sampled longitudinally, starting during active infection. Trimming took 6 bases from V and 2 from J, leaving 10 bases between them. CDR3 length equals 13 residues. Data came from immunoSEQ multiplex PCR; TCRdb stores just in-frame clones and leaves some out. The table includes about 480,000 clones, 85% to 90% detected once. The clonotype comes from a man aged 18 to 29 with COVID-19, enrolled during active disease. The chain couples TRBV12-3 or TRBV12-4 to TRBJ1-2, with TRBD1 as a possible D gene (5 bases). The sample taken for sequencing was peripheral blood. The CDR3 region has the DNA TGTGCCAGCAGCGCCCCAGGGAACTATGGCTACACCTTC. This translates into CASSAPGNYGYTF.